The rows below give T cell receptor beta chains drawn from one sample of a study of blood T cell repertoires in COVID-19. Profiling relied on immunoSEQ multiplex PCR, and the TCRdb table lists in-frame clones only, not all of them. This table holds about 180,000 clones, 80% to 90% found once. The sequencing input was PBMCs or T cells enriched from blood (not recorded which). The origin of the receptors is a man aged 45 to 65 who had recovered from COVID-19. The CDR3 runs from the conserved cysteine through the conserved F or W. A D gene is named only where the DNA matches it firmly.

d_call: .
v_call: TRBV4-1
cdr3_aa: CASSQVPPLPNAELFF

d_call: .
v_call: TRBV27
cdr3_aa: CASSLQVSYEQYF

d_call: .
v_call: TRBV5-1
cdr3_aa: CASSSQGNRDQPQHF

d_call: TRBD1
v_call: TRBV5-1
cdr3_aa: CASSSAQGRNSPLHF

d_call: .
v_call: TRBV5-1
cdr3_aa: CASSLAGSGGETQYF

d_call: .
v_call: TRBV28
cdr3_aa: CASSLNPGLMGNTIYF

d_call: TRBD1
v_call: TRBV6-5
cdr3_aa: CASSTDRGVQYEQFF

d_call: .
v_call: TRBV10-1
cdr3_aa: CASNREYTGELFF

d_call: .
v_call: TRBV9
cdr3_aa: CASSVGISDGGEKLFF

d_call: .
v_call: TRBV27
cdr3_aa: CASSSFATNEKLFF

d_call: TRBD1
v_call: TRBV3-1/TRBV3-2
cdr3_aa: CASSQVDRLRGSPLHF

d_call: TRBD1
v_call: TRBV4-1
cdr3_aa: CASSSWRDRDSPLHF

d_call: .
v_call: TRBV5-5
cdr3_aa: CASSNGQPGAEAFF

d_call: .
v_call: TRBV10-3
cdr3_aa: CAIKVPERNTEAFF

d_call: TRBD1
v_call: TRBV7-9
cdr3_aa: CASSPGQENYGYTF

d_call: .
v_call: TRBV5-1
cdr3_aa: CASSLGHLVDEQFF

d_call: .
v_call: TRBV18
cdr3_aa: CASSIYDTSYEQYF

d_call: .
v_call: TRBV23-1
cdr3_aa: CASSQSLFLGGDGYTF

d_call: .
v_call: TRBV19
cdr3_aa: CASSPNSGGNTEAFF

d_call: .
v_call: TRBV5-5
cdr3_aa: CASSLDQMNTEAFF

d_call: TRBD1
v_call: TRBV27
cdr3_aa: CASSLKRTGGGYEQYF

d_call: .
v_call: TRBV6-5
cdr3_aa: CASSYFGAETQYF

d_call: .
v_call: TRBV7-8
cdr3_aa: CASSPFLLTNEKLFF

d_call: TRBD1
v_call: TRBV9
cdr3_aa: CASSVDSGQGYNEQFF

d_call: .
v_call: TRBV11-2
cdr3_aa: CAVSGRAHPPLHF

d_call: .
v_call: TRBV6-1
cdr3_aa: CASSDQGAANTEAFF

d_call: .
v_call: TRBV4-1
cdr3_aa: CASSQVQGKLQETQYF

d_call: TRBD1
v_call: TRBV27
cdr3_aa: CASSPGGTYNSPLHF

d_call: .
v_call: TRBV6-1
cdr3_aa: CASSDGGGQPQHF

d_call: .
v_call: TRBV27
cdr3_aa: CASKDGGAGGNVQPQHF

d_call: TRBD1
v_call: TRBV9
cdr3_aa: CASSLRDRGNEKLFF

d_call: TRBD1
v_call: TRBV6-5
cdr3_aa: CASSYSGQGWYGYTF

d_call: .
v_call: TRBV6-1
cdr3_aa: CASSEGGQGNTIYF

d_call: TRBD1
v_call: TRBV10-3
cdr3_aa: CAIRRDSSTTEAFF

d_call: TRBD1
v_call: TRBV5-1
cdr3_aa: CASSLEGTGSYEQYF

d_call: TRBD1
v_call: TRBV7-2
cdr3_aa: CASRRGQVGNTEAFF

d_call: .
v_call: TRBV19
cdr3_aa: CASNRGAVNTGELFF

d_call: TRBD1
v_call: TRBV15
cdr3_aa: CATSIRPGTGSNTGELFF

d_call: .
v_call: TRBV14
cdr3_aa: CASSPLSAGNTEAFF

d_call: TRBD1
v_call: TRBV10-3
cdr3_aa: CAITTSQGGDTEAFF

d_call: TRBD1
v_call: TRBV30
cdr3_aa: CAWNRQGVGYTF

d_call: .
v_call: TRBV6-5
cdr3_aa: CASTYGGGGNSPLHF

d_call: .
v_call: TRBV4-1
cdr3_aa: CASSQDGNLYGYTF

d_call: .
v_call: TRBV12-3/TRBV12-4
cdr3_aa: CASGLTASYEQYF

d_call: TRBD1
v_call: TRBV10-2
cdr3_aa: CASSEAGQGAEAFF

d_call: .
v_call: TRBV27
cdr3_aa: CASSLKTTRQRTDTQYF

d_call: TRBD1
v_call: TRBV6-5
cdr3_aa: CASSYSGQGAFEAFF

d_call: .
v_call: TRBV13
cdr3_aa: CASSLGGGGETQYF

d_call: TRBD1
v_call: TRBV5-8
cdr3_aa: CASSSYGTGTLSNQPQHF

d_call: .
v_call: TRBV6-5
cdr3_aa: CASRPQGNSNQPQHF

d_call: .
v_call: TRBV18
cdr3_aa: CASSPGSQETQYF

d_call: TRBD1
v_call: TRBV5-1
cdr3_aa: CASSLDGTAGNTIYF

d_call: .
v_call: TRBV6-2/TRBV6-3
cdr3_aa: CASSRQAKNTEAFF

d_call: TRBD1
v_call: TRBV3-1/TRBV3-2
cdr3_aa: CASSQVFRGSGTEAFF

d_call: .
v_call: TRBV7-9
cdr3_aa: CASSPRGSGTEAFF